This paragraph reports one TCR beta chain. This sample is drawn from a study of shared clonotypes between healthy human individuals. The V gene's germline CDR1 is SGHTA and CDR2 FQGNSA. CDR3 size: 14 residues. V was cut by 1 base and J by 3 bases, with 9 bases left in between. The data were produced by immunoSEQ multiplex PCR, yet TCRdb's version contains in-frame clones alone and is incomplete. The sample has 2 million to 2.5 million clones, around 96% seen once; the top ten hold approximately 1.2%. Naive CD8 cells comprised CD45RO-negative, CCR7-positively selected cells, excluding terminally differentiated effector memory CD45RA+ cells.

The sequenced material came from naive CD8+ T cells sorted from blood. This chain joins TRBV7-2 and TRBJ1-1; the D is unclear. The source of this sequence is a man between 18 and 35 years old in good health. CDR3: CASSLGDRDTEAFF. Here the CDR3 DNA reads TGTGCCAGCAGCTTAGGAGATAGAGACACTGAAGCTTTCTTT. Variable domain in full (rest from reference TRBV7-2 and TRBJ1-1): GAGVSQSPSNKVTEKGKDVELRCDPISGHTALYWYRQSLGQGLEFLIYFQGNSAPDKSGLPSDRFSAERTGGSVSTLTIQRTQQEDSAVYLCASSLGDRDTEAFFGQGTRLTVV.